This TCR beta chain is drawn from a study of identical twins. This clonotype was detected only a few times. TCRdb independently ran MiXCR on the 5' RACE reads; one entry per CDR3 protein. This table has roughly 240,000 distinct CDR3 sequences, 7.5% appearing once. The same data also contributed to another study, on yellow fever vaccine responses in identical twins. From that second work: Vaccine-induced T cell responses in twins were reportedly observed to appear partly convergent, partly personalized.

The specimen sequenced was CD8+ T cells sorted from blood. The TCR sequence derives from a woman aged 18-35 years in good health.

The CDR3 is CASSFGQGTDTQYF. The DNA of the CDR3 is TGTGCCAGCAGTTTCGGACAGGGAACAGATACGCAGTATTTT. V gene TRBV11-2 combines with J gene TRBJ2-3, with 8 bases fitting TRBD1. The CDR3 is 14 amino acids. From germline, CDR1 is SGHAT and CDR2 FQNNGV. J was trimmed by 3 bases and V by 6 bases; bases with no gene match: 5.